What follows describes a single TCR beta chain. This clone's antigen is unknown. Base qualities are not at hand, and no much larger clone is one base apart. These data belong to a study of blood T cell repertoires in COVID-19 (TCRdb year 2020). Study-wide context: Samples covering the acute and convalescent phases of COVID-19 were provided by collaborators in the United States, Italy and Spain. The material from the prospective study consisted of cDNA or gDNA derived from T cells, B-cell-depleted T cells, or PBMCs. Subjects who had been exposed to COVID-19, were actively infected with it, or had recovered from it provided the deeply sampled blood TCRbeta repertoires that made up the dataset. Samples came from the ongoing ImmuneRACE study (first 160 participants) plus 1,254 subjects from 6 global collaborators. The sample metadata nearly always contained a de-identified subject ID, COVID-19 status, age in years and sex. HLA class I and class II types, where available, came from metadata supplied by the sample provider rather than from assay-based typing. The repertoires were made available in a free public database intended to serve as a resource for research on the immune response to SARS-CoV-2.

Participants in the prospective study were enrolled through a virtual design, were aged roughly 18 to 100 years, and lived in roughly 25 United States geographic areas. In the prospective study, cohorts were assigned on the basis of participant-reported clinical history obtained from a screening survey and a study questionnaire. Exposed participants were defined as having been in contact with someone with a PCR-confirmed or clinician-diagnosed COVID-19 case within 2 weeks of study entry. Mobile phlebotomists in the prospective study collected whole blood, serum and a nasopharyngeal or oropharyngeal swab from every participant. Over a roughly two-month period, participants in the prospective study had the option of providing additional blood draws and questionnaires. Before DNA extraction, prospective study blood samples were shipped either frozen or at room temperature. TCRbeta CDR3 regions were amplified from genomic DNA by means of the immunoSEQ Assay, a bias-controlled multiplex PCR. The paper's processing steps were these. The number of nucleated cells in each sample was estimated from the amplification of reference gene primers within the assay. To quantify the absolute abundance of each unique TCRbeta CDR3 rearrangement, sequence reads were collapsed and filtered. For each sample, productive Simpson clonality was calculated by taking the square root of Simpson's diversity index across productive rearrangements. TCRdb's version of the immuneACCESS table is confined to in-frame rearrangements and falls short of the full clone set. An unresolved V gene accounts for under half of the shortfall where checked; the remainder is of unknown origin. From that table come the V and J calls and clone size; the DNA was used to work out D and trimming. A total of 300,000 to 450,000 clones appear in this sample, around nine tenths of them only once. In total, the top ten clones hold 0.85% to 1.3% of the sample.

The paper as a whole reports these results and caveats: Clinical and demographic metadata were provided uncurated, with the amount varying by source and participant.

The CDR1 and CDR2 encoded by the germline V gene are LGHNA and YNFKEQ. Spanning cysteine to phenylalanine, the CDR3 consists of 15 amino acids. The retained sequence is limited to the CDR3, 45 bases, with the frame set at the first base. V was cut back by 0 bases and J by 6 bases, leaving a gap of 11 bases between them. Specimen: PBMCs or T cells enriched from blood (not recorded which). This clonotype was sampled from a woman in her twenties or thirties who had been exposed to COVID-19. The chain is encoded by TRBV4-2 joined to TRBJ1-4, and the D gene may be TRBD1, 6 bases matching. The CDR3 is CASSQEWGRDEKLFF. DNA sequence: TGTGCCAGCAGCCAAGAGTGGGGGCGGGATGAAAAACTGTTTTTT.